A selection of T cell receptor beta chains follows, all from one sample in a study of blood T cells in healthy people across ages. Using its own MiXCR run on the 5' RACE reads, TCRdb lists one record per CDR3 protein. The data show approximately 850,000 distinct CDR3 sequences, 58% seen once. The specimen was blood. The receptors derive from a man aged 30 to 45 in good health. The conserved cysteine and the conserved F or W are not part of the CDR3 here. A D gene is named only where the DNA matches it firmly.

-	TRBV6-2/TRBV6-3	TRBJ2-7	ASSYEGNLYEQY
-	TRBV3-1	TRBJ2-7	ASSPPTGSYEQY
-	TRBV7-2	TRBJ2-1	ASSFSSGNEQF
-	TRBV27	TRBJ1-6	ASSFSGLNNSPLH
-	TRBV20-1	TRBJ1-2	SARVSRDGYT
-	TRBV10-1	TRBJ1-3	ASSLDGNSGNTIY
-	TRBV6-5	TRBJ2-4	ASSYSSTRKNIQY
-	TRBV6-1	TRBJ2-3	ASSPRGSTDTQY
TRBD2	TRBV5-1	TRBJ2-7	ASGAGGPDEQY
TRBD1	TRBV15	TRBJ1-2	ATSRDRGRDYGYT
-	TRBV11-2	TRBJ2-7	ASSHPGAGSYEQY
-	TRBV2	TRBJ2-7	AGSSGETYEQY
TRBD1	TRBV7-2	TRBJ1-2	ASSLFAGTGSNYGYT
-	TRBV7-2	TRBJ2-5	ASSVTREETQY
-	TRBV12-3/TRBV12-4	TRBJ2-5	ASSLAVHLLEGETQY
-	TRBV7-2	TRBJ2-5	ASSRMQETQY
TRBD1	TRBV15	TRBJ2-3	ATGRSRGSTDTQY
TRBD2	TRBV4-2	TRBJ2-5	ASSQTQLRGETQY
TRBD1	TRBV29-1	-	SVERRQGAIEQY
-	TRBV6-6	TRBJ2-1	ASSYSIQKQF
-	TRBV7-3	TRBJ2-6	ASSPGSGAGANVLT
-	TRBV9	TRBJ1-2	ASSVAGAPNPLNGYT
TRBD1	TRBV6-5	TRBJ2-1	ASSYGLGMGQTHNEQF
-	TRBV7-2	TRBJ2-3	ASSLSGTDTQY
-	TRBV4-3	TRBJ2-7	ASSQDKRAWYEQY
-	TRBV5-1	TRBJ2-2	ASSIGTPGSGELF
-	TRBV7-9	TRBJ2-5	ASSFIGVDPNEQY
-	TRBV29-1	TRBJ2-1	SVPPSGYNEQF
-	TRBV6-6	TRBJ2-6	ASLLKGLISGANVLT
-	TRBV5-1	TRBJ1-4	ASRWDTGNEKLF
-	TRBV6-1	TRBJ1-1	ASSDRVSAEAF
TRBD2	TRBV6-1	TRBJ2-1	ASSRLAGGDLDEQF
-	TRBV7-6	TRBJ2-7	ASSHSIEAPYEQY
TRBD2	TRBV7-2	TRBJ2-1	ASNLAGGKVEQF
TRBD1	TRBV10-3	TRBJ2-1	AISEPGQGDNEQF
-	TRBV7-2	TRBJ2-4	ASSLEGLAKNIQY
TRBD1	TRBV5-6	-	ASTFVGQGLQTQY